This T cell receptor (beta chain) was observed in a study of blood T cell repertoires in COVID-19. TCRdb's copy holds only in-frame clones and misses some; the assay was immunoSEQ multiplex PCR. The profile shows around 200,000 clones, around 85% of them singletons. The study drew participants aged about 18 to 95 years from approximately 23 US areas. The recovered donors of Cohort 3 showed two negative PCRs, clearance, or symptom resolution. This receptor was taken from a man aged 35-49 years who had recovered from COVID-19. The specimen sequenced was PBMCs or T cells enriched from blood (not recorded which).

The CDR3 nucleotides read TGTGCCTGGAGTAAGGGGGGGCCGGTTGACGAGCAGTACTTC. Translation: CAWSKGGPVDEQYF. The chain combines TRBV30 with TRBJ2-7, with a possible D match to TRBD2 (7 bases). V shed 2 bases and J shed 5 bases, with 16 bases lying between them. Germline lookup yields CDR1 GTSNPN and CDR2 SVGIG (reference sequence). This CDR3 contains 14 residues.